The rows below give T cell receptor beta chains drawn from one sample of a study of CD8 T cells in ankylosing spondylitis. One entry per CDR3 protein results from TCRdb running MiXCR on the 5' RACE reads. In the table there are about 320,000 distinct CDR3 sequences, around 10% of which are singletons. Sequencing was done on a sample of blood, either unsorted or a sorted T cell fraction (not recorded which). Receptors originate from a female donor with ankylosing spondylitis or in good health (not recorded which). Both conserved end residues are part of each CDR3. D genes are given only for firm matches. Size values are once, few and many counts, or a class for expanded clones, and some rows have none.

TRBJ2-1	many	TRBV27	TRBD2	TGTGCCAGCAGTGGCCTAGGGACTAGCGGGAGGGTGGGCAATGAGCAGTTCTTC	CASSGLGTSGRVGNEQFF
TRBJ2-1	few	TRBV18	NA	TGTGCCAGCTCACCAAATGTAGATGAGCAGTTCTTC	CASSPNVDEQFF
TRBJ2-7	few	TRBV7-2	TRBD1	TGTGCCAGCAGCCCCGCGGCGACAGGGGGTTTCGAGCAGTACTTC	CASSPAATGGFEQYF
TRBJ1-2	many	TRBV5-1	TRBD1	TGCGCCAGCAGACCTGGGACAGCTACAAACTATGGCTACACCTTC	CASRPGTATNYGYTF
TRBJ1-5	many	TRBV12-3/TRBV12-4	TRBD1	TGTGCCAGCAGGGACAGGGATAGCAATCAGCCCCAGCATTTT	CASRDRDSNQPQHF
TRBJ2-1	NA	TRBV28	NA	TGTGCCAGCAGTGCCGCCGCGGGCGGGAATGAGCAGTTCTTC	CASSAAAGGNEQFF
TRBJ2-5	few	TRBV7-2	NA	TGTGCCAGCAGCTTAGGTTTAATCCCAGTCGGGCAAGAGACCCAGTACTTC	CASSLGLIPVGQETQYF
TRBJ2-1	NA	TRBV25-1	TRBD2	TGTGCCAGCAGTGTGGGACTAGCGGCTTACAATGAGCAGTTCTTC	CASSVGLAAYNEQFF
TRBJ2-1	NA	TRBV20-1	NA	TGCAGTGTTCCGGGACTGCGAAGCTCCTACAATGAGCAGTTCTTC	CSVPGLRSSYNEQFF
TRBJ2-3	many	TRBV5-5	TRBD2	TGTGCCAGCAGCTTGGGACTAGCGGGAGGGGCAGATACGCAGTATTTT	CASSLGLAGGADTQYF
TRBJ1-2	few	TRBV7-2	TRBD1	TGTGCCAGCAGCCCCCGGACAGGTGGGGGCTACACCTTC	CASSPRTGGGYTF
TRBJ1-2	many	TRBV5-6	NA	TGTGCCAGCAGCTTGACTCCTTCCTATGGCTACACCTTC	CASSLTPSYGYTF
TRBJ2-2	few	TRBV12-3/TRBV12-4	NA	TGTGCCAGCAGCCGCAGCACCGGGGAGCTGTTTTTT	CASSRSTGELFF
TRBJ1-1	many	TRBV12-3/TRBV12-4	NA	TGTGCCAGCAGTTTAGTGTCGCAGGGATCCTTCGAAGCTTTCTTT	CASSLVSQGSFEAFF
TRBJ1-4	many	TRBV5-1	NA	TGCGCCAGCAGCTTGAGAGGCCATTGGAGTGAAAAACTGTTTTTT	CASSLRGHWSEKLFF
TRBJ2-3	few	TRBV5-8	TRBD2	TGTGCCAGCAGCTTACGGACTAGCGGGAGGACAGATACGCAGTATTTT	CASSLRTSGRTDTQYF
TRBJ2-5	few	TRBV11-2	TRBD2	TGTGCCAGCAGCCCCCGACTAGCTGAAGAGACCCAGTACTTC	CASSPRLAEETQYF
TRBJ1-5	many	TRBV12-3/TRBV12-4	NA	TGTGCCAGCAGTACGGCGGGGGGGGTAAGCAATCAGCCCCAGCATTTT	CASSTAGGVSNQPQHF
TRBJ2-7	NA	TRBV20-1	TRBD1	TGCAGTGCTAGAGATCAGGGGACAGGGGCCCACGTCACCTACTACGAGCAGTACTTC	CSARDQGTGAHVTYYEQYF
TRBJ1-1	many	TRBV19	NA	TGTGCCAGCCGCCTGGTACAGTACCCTATGAACACTGAAGCTTTCTTT	CASRLVQYPMNTEAFF
TRBJ2-7	few	TRBV5-1	TRBD1	TGCGCCAGCAGCTTGGCCGGGCAGGGGGCCGCTGACTACGAGCAGTACTTC	CASSLAGQGAADYEQYF
TRBJ2-2	many	TRBV5-1	NA	TGCGCCAGCAGCTTAAGGACAACTGCGAACACCGGGGAGCTGTTTTTT	CASSLRTTANTGELFF
TRBJ1-2	many	TRBV25-1	NA	TGTGCCAGCAGGATGGACGGTGCTAACTATGGCTACACCTTC	CASRMDGANYGYTF
TRBJ2-2	NA	TRBV20-1	TRBD2	TGCAGTGCTAGGCCTAGCGGGAGGATCCACACCGGGGAGCTGTTTTTT	CSARPSGRIHTGELFF
TRBJ2-7	many	TRBV20-1	NA	TGCAGTGCTAGAGAACGGCTCTCCTACGAGCAGTACTTC	CSARERLSYEQYF
TRBJ2-3	NA	TRBV4-3	TRBD1	TGCGCCAGCAGCCAAGATTTCAGGGGGAACACAGATACGCAGTATTTT	CASSQDFRGNTDTQYF
TRBJ1-2	few	TRBV7-2	NA	TGTGCCAGCAGTTTACGCAACAATGGCTACACCTTC	CASSLRNNGYTF
TRBJ1-1	many	TRBV11-2	NA	TGTGCCAGCAGCTTAGATCGTAGGGCTCAAGCTTTCTTT	CASSLDRRAQAFF
TRBJ2-1	few	TRBV20-1	NA	TGCAGTGAGAGGGAACCAGGCTCCTACAATGAGCAGTTCTTC	CSEREPGSYNEQFF
TRBJ2-1	many	TRBV20-1	NA	TGCAGTGCTAGAGATCTAAACAATGAGCAGTTCTTC	CSARDLNNEQFF
TRBJ2-1	few	TRBV5-1	TRBD1	TGCGCCAGCGGGCAGGGGGCGATTAATGAGCAGTTCTTC	CASGQGAINEQFF
TRBJ2-5	many	TRBV7-2	NA	TGTGCCAGCAGCTATACAGCCACCCAAGAGACCCAGTACTTC	CASSYTATQETQYF
TRBJ2-1	few	TRBV10-2	TRBD1	TGCGCCAGCAGTGAGTCGGCCAGGGGGTACGAGCAGTTCTTC	CASSESARGYEQFF
TRBJ2-7	few	TRBV28	TRBD2	TGTGCCAGCAGTGCTTTGGGGGGGACCTCCTACGAGCAGTACTTC	CASSALGGTSYEQYF
TRBJ2-2	few	TRBV10-3	TRBD1	TGTGCCATCAGCCTGGGACAGGTTAACACCGGGGAGCTGTTTTTT	CAISLGQVNTGELFF
TRBJ2-1	many	TRBV5-1	NA	TGCGCCAGCAGCTTGTTCCCTCTCAGCAGCAATGAGCAGTTCTTC	CASSLFPLSSNEQFF
TRBJ2-2	NA	TRBV7-2	NA	TGTGCCAGCAGCACGCAACAGGCGAACGGGGAGCTGTTTTTT	CASSTQQANGELFF
TRBJ2-1	few	TRBV11-3	NA	TGTGCCAGCAGCTTAGATGGGGGTAACTGGGGCAATGAGCAGTTCTTC	CASSLDGGNWGNEQFF
TRBJ1-2	many	TRBV9	NA	TGTGCCAGCAGCCCGTGGGGGGACGGAGGTTATGGCTACACCTTC	CASSPWGDGGYGYTF
TRBJ2-1	few	TRBV12-3/TRBV12-4	TRBD2	TGTGCCAGCAGTTTATTAGCGGGAGGGGCTACTAGCTCCTACAATGAGCAGTTCTTC	CASSLLAGGATSSYNEQFF
TRBJ2-7	NA	TRBV9	TRBD1	TGTGCCAGCAGCTCCGGGTGGACAGGGGACCACGAGCAGTACTTC	CASSSGWTGDHEQYF
TRBJ2-4	many	TRBV20-1	NA	TGCAGTGCCCCGGTGACAGGATGGAACATTCAGTACTTC	CSAPVTGWNIQYF
TRBJ2-7	many	TRBV10-3	NA	TGTGCCATCAGTCGGGACAACTACGAGCAGTACTTC	CAISRDNYEQYF
TRBJ2-5	NA	TRBV2	NA	TGTGCCAGCATTCACCGAGGGGGACTCCAAGAGACCCAGTACTTC	CASIHRGGLQETQYF
TRBJ2-7	many	TRBV7-2	NA	TGTGCCAGCAGCTTAGATTCGGGCGAGCAGTACTTC	CASSLDSGEQYF
TRBJ1-1	many	TRBV10-2	NA	TGCGCCAGCAGTGAGTGGACGATACCTGAAGCTTTCTTT	CASSEWTIPEAFF
TRBJ2-5	many	TRBV5-5	TRBD1	TGTGCCAGCAGCCTAAGACAGGGGGCAGGGGAGACCCAGTACTTC	CASSLRQGAGETQYF
TRBJ1-6	many	TRBV20-1	NA	TGCAGTGCTAGCCGAGGCGGGGGGGTTGCACGAGATTCACCCCTCCACTTT	CSASRGGGVARDSPLHF
TRBJ1-1	NA	TRBV24-1	NA	TGTGCCACCAGTGTAGTGATGAACACTGAAGCTTTCTTT	CATSVVMNTEAFF
TRBJ2-7	NA	TRBV5-1	NA	TGCGCCAGCAGTTCAGTACGGGGTGGGGGCGAGCAGTACTTC	CASSSVRGGGEQYF
TRBJ2-1	many	TRBV7-2	TRBD2	TGTGCCAGCAGCTTAGTCTCGGCGCGGGAGTTAAATCATGAGCAGTTCTTC	CASSLVSARELNHEQFF
TRBJ1-2	NA	TRBV7-9	NA	TGTGCCAGCAGCTTAGAGGGGGAAAGGAACGTCTACACCTTC	CASSLEGERNVYTF
TRBJ2-3	many	TRBV12-3/TRBV12-4	NA	TGTGCCAGCAGTGGGGGGGATACGCAGTATTTT	CASSGGDTQYF
TRBJ1-3	few	TRBV27	NA	TGTGCCAGCTTTCATCCCCAAGGAAACACCATATATTTT	CASFHPQGNTIYF
TRBJ2-1	few	TRBV7-6	TRBD2	TGTGCCAGCAGCTCCTCCTTGAGCGGGAGGGGTTACAATGAGCAGTTCTTC	CASSSSLSGRGYNEQFF